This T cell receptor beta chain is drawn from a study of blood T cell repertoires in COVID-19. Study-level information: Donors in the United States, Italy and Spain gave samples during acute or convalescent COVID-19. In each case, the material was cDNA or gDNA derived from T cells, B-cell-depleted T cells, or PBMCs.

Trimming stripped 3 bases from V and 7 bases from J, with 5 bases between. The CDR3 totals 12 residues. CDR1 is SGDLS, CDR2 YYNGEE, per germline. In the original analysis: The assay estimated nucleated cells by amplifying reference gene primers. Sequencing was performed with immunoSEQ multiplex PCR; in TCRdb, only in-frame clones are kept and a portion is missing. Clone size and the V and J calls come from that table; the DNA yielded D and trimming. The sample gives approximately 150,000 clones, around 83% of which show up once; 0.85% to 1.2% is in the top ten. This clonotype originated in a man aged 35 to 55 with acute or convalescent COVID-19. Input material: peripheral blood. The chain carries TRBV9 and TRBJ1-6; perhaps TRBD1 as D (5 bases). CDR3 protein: CASSEGNSPLHF. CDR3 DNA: TGTGCCAGCAGCGAGGGGAATTCACCCCTCCACTTT.